This TCR beta chain is from a study of tumor-infiltrating lymphocytes in primary liver carcinoma. Looking at the study overall: Patients diagnosed with primary liver carcinoma received treatment through surgical resection.

RNA isolated from unsorted whole blood supplied the blood RNA, with germline DNA also extracted. This clonotype was recorded a few times. Germline loops: CDR1 MDHEN, CDR2 SYDVKM. The V segment lost 8 bases and the J segment 6 bases; nucleotides outside the gene matches: 8. The length of the CDR3 is 14 residues. The researchers produced TCR beta cDNA from about 510 ng total RNA with a constant-region primer. Slightly modified ARM-PCR served as the procedure for the TCR beta libraries. These libraries came from three rounds of nested multiplex PCR. Forward primers for TRBV1-TRBV30 and a C-beta reverse primer served the first two PCR rounds, at about 9 cycles each. TCRdb called the multiplex PCR reads again in MiXCR, with one record for every CDR3 protein. The repertoire holds roughly 180,000 distinct CDR3 sequences, with 60% as singletons.

The TCR comes from a middle-aged man with primary liver carcinoma and hepatitis B virus infection. This chain joins TRBV28 and TRBJ2-1, with TRBD2 matching 9 bases. Sequencing input: peripheral blood. In DNA, the CDR3 is TGTGCCAGCGTAGCGGGAGCAAGTTTCAATGAGCAGTTCTTC. Residues: CASVAGASFNEQFF. The full variable domain, rest sourced from reference TRBV28 and TRBJ2-1, is DVKVTQSSRYLVKRTGEKVFLECVQDMDHENMFWYRQDPGLGLRLIYFSYDVKMKEKGDIPEGYSVSREKKERFSLILESASTNQTSMYLCASVAGASFNEQFFGPGTRLTVL.